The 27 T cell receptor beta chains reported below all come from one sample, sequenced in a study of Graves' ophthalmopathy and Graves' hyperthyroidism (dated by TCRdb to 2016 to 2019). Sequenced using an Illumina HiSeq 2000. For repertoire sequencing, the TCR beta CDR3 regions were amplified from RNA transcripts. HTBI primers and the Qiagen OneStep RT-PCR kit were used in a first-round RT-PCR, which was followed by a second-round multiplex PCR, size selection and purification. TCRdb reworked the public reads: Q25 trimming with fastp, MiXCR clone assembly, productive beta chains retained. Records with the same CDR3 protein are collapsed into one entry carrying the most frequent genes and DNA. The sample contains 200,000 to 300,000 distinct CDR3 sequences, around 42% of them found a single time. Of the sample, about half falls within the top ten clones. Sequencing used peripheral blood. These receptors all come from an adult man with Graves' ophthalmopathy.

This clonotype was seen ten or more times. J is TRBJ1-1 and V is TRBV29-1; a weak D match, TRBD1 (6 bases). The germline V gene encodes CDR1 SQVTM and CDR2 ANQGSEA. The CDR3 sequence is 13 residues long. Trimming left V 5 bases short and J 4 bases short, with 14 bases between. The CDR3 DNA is TGCAGCGTTTCTAGGGAACAGGGCACTGAAGCTTTCTTT. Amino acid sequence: CSVSREQGTEAFF.

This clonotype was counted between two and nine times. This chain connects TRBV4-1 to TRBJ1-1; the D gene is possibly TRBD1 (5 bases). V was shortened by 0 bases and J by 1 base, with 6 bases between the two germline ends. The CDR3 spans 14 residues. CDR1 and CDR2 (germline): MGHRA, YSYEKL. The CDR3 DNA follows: TGCGCCAGCAGCCAAGAGGGGGAGAACACTGAAGCTTTCTTT. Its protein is CASSQEGENTEAFF.

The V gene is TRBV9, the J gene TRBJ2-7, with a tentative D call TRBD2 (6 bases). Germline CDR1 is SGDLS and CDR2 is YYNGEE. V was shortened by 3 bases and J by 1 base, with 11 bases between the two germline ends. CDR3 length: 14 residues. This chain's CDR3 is CASSENGGSYEQYF. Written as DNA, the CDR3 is TGTGCCAGCAGCGAGAACGGGGGATCCTACGAGCAGTACTTC.

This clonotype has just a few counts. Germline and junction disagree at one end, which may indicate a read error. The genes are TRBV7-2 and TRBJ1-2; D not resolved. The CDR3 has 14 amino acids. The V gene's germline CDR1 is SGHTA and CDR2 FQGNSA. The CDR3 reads CASSQDPRQGGYTF. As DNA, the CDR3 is TGCGCCAGCAGCCAAGATCCCAGGCAAGGTGGCTACACCTTC.

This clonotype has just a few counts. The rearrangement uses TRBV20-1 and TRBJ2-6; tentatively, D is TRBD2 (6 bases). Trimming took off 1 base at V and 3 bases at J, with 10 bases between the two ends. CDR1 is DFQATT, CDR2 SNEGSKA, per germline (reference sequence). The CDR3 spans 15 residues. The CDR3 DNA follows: TGCAGTGCTAGAGGGGAGGCCTTTGGGGCCAACGTCCTGACTTTC. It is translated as CSARGEAFGANVLTF.

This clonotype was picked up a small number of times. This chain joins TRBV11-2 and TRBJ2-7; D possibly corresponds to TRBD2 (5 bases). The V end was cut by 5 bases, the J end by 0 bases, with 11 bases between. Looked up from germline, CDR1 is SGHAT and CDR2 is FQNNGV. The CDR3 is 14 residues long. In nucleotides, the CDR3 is TGTGCCAGCAGCCTCGAAGACTACTCCTACGAGCAGTACTTC. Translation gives CASSLEDYSYEQYF.

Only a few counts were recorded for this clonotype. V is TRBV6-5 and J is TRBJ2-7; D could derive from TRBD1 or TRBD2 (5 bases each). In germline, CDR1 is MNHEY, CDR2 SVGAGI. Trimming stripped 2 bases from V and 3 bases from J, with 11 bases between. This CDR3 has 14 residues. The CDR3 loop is CASSYGDGYYEQYF. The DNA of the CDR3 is TGTGCCAGCAGTTACGGGGACGGATACTACGAGCAGTACTTC.

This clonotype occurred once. As DNA, the CDR3 is TGCGCCAGCAAGACGGACCCTTCGAACACCGGGGAGCTGTTTTTT. Translation gives CASKTDPSNTGELFF. The gene calls are TRBV5-1 and TRBJ2-2; no definite D call. CDR3 size: 15 residues. CDR1 SGHRS and CDR2 YFSETQ come from the germline V gene. V shed 6 bases and J shed 0 bases, with 12 bases lying between them. Using reference TRBV5-1 and TRBJ2-2 for the parts outside the CDR3, the full variable domain is KAGVTQTPRYLIKTRGQQVTLSCSPISGHRSVSWYQQTPGQGLQFLFEYFSETQRNKGNFPGRFSGRQFSNSRSEMNVSTLELGDSALYLCASKTDPSNTGELFFGEGSRLTVL.

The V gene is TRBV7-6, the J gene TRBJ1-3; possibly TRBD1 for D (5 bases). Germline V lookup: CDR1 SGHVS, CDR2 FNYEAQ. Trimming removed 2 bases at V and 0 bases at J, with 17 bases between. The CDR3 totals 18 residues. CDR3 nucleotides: TGTGCCAGCAGCTTATTCTCTATCGGGGCGAGCTCTGGAAACACCATATATTTT. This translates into CASSLFSIGASSGNTIYF. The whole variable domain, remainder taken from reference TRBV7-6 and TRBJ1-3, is GAGVSQSPRYKVTKRGQDVALRCDPISGHVSLYWYRQALGQGPEFLTYFNYEAQQDKSGLPNDRFSAERPEGSISTLTIQRTEQRDSAMYRCASSLFSIGASSGNTIYFGEGSWLTVV.

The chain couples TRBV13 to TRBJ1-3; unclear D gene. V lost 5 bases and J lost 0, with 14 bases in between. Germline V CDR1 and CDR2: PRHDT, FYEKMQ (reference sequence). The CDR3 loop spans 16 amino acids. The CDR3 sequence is CASSRNLKHSGNTIYF. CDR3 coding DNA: TGTGCCAGCAGCCGAAACCTTAAACACTCTGGAAACACCATATATTTT.

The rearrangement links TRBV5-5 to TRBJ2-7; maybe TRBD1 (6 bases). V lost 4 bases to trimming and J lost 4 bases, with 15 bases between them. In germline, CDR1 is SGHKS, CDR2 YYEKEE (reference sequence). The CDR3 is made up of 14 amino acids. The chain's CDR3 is CASSQSGTFYEQYF. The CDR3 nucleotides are TGTGCCAGCAGCCAGTCCGGGACATTTTACGAGCAGTACTTC. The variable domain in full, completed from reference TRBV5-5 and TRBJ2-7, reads DAGVTQSPTHLIKTRGQQVTLRCSPISGHKSVSWYQQVLGQGPQFIFQYYEKEERGRGNFPDRFSARQFPNYSSELNVNALLLGDSALYLCASSQSGTFYEQYFGPGTRLTVT.

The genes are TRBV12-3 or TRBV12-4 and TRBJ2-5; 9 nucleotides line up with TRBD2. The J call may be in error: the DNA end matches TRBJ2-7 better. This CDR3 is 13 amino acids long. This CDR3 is CASARLAGIEQYF. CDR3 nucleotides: TGTGCCAGCGCCCGGCTAGCGGGAATCGAGCAGTACTTC.

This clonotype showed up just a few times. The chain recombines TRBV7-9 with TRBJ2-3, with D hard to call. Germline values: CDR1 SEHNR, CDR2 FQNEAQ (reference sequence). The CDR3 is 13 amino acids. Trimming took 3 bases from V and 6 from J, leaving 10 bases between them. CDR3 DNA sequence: TGTGCCAGCAGCTTGATGGTCAGCGATACGCAGTATTTT. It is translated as CASSLMVSDTQYF.

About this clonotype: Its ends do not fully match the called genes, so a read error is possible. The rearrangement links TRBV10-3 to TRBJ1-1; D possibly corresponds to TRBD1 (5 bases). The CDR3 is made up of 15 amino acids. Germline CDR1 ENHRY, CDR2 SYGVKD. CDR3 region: CATSLGETRNTEAFF. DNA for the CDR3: TGTGCCACCAGTTTGGGGGAGACTAGGAACACTGAAGCTTTCTTT.

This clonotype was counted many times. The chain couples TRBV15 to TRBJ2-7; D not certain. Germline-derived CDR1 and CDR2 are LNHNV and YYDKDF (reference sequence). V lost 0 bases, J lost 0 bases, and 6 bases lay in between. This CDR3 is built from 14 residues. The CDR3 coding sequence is TGTGCCACCAGCAGAGATCACGGCTCCTACGAGCAGTACTTC. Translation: CATSRDHGSYEQYF. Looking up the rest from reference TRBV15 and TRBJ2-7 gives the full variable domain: DAMVIQNPRYQVTQFGKPVTLSCSQTLNHNVMYWYQQKSSQAPKLLFHYYDKDFNNEADTPDNFQSRRPNTSFCFLDIRSPGLGDTAMYLCATSRDHGSYEQYFGPGTRLTVT.

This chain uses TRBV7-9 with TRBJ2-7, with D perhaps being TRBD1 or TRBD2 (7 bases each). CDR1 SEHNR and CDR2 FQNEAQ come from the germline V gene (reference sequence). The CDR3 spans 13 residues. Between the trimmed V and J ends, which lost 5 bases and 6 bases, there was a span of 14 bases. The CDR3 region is CASSLTGEGEQYF. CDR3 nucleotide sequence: TGTGCCAGCAGCCTTACAGGGGAGGGCGAGCAGTACTTC.

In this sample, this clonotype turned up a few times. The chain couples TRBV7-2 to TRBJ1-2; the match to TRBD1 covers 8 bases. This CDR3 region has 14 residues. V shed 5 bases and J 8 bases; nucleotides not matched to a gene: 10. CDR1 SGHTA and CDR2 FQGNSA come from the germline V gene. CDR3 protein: CASSQEAGGYGYTF. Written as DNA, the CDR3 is TGTGCCAGCAGCCAAGAGGCAGGGGGCTACGGCTACACCTTC.

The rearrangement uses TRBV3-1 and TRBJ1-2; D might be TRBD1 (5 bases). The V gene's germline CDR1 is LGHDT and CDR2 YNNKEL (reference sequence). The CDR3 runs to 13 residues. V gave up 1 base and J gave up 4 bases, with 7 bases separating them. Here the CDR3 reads CASSQGGPYGYTF. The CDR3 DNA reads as TGTGCCAGCAGCCAAGGGGGACCCTATGGCTACACCTTC.

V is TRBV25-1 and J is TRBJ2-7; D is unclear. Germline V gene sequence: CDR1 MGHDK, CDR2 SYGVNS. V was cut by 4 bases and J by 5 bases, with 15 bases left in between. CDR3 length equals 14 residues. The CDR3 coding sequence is TGTGCCAGCAGTGCGGCCGGGCCACTTGACGAGCAGTACTTC. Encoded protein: CASSAAGPLDEQYF.

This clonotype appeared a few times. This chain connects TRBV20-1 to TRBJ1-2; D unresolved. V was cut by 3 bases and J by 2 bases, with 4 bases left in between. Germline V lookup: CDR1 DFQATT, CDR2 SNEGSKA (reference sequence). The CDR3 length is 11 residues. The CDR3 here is CSASENYGYTF. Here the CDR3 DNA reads TGCAGTGCTAGTGAGAACTATGGCTACACCTTC.

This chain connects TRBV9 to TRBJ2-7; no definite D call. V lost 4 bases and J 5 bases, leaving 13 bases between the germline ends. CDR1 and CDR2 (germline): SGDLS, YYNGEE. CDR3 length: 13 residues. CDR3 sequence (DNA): TGTGCCAGCAGCCAAGAACAGCTCAACGAGCAGTACTTC. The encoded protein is CASSQEQLNEQYF.

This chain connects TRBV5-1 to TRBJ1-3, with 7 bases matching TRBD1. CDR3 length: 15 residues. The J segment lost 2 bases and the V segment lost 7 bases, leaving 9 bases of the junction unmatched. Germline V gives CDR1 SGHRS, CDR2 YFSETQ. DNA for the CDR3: TGCGCCAGCGCGGAACAGGGGAGGACTGGAAACACCATATATTTT. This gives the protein CASAEQGRTGNTIYF.

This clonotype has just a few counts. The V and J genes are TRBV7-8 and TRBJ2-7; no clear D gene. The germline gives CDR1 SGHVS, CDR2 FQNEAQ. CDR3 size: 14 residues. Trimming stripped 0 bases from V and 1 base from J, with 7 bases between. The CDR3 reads CASSLARQSYEQYF. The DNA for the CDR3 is TGTGCCAGCAGCTTAGCGCGGCAGTCCTACGAGCAGTACTTC.

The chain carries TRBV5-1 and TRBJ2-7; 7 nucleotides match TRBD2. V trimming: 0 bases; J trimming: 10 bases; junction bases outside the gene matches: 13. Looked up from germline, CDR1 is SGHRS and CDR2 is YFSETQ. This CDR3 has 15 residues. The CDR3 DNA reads TGCGCCAGCAGCTTGGACCCTAGCGGAGCCTCCGCCCAGTACTTC. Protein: CASSLDPSGASAQYF. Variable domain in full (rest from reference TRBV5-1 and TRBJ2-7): KAGVTQTPRYLIKTRGQQVTLSCSPISGHRSVSWYQQTPGQGLQFLFEYFSETQRNKGNFPGRFSGRQFSNSRSEMNVSTLELGDSALYLCASSLDPSGASAQYFGPGTRLTVT.

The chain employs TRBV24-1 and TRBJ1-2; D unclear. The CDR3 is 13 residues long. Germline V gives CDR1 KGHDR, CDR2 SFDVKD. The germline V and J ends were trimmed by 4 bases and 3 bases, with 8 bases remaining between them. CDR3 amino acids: CATSEIDYYGYTF. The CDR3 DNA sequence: TGTGCCACCAGTGAGATTGATTACTATGGCTACACCTTC.

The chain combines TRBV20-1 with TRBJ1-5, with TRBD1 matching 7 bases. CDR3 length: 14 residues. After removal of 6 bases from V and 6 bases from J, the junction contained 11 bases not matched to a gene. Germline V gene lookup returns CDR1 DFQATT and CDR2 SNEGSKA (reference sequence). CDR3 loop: CSASRAGGTQPQHF. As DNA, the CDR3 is TGCAGTGCCAGCAGAGCAGGGGGAACTCAGCCCCAGCATTTT.

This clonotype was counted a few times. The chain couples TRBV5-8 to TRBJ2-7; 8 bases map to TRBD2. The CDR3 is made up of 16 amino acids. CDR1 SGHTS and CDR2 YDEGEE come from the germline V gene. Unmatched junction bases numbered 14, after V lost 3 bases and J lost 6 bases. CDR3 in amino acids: CASSSSEAGVAAEQYF. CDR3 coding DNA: TGTGCCAGCAGCTCCTCGGAAGCGGGGGTAGCTGCCGAGCAGTACTTC.